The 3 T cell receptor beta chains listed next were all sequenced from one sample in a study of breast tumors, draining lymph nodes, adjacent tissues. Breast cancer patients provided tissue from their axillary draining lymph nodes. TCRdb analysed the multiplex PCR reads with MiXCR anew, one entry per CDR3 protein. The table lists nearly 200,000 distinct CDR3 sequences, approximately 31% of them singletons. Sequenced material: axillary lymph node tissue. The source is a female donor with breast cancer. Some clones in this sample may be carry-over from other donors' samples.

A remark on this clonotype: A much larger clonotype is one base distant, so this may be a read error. The CDR3 sequence: CAVRWRGNTGELFF. For the CDR3, the DNA is TGTGCCGTCCGATGGAGGGGAAACACCGGGGAGCTGTTTTTT. The chain employs TRBV6-6 and TRBJ2-2; possible D gene TRBD2, 6 bases. Germline-derived CDR1 and CDR2 are MNHNY and SVGAGI (reference sequence). V was cut by 11 bases and J by 2 bases, with 15 bases left in between. The CDR3 covers 14 residues.

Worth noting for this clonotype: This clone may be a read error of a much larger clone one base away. This CDR3 is CASSHPRDGEKLFF. The CDR3 DNA reads as TGTGCCAGCAGTCACCCGCGGGACGGGGAAAAACTGTTTTTT. V and J are TRBV28 and TRBJ1-4; possibly TRBD1 for D (5 bases). Germline V gene lookup returns CDR1 MDHEN and CDR2 SYDVKM. V was pared by 5 bases and J by 8 bases, with 15 bases between. The CDR3 covers 14 residues.

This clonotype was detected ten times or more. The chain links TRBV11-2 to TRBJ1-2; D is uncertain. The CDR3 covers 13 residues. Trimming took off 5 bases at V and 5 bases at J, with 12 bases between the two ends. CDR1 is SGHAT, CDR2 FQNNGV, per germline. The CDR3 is CASSARTQYGYTF. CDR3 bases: TGTGCCAGCAGCGCTCGGACCCAGTATGGCTACACCTTC.